This entry features one TCR beta chain sequence. The V end lost 6 bases, the J end lost 4 bases, and 15 bases lay between the germline ends. There are 14 residues in the CDR3. Germline loops: CDR1 MNHEY, CDR2 SVGAGI. These data belong to a study of blood T cell repertoires in COVID-19. TCRdb's table, derived via immunoSEQ multiplex PCR, lists solely in-frame clones and lacks some. The data contain under 200,000 clones, around 85% of them singletons. Source material: peripheral blood. This TCR was sampled from a woman aged 60-75 years with COVID-19, enrolled during active disease. This chain connects TRBV6-5 to TRBJ1-1, with D possibly matching TRBD1 (5 bases). CDR3 nucleotides: TGTGCCAGCAGCAACGTCCAGGGTCTCACTGAAGCTTTCTTT. Translated, it gives CASSNVQGLTEAFF.